Below, 23 T cell receptor beta chains from the same sample are listed, as sequenced in a study of blood T cell repertoires in COVID-19. Profiling relied on immunoSEQ multiplex PCR, and the TCRdb table lists in-frame clones only, not all of them. The table records about 140,000 clones, roughly 90% of them present only once. Sequencing was done on a sample of peripheral blood. These receptors were obtained from a man between 65 and 85 years old with acute or convalescent COVID-19.

This chain uses TRBV24-1 with TRBJ1-2; 8 bases fit TRBD1. This CDR3 has 14 amino acids. The V gene's germline CDR1 is KGHDR and CDR2 SFDVKD. With V trimmed by 3 bases and J by 7 bases, 6 bases remained unmatched. This chain's CDR3 is CATSDPSGGAGYTF. The CDR3 coding sequence is TGTGCCACCAGTGATCCTTCAGGGGGCGCTGGCTACACCTTC.

Turning to this clone: Other DNA variants within this sample encode the same CDR3. The chain recombines TRBV3-1 (or the pseudogene TRBV3-2) with TRBJ2-5, with 9 bases lining up with TRBD1. Germline CDR1 LGHDT, CDR2 YNNKEL (reference sequence). This CDR3 has 15 amino acids. V trimming: 2 bases; J trimming: 5 bases; junction bases outside the gene matches: 6. CDR3: CASSQPGQGLETQYF. The CDR3 coding sequence is TGTGCCAGCAGCCAACCGGGACAGGGCTTGGAGACCCAGTACTTC.

V usage is TRBV6-5 and J usage is TRBJ1-1; TRBD1 matches at 7 bases. In germline, CDR1 is MNHEY, CDR2 SVGAGI. The CDR3 is made up of 14 amino acids. Trimming removed 7 bases from V and 0 bases from J; junction bases left unmatched: 5. CDR3 sequence (DNA): TGTGCCAGCAAATCGGGACAGTTGAACACTGAAGCTTTCTTT. Translation: CASKSGQLNTEAFF.

This chain joins TRBV19 and TRBJ1-1, with 12 nucleotides matching TRBD1. The germline V gene has CDR1 LNHDA and CDR2 SQIVND (reference sequence). V was pared by 4 bases and J by 4 bases, with 7 bases of the junction left unmatched. The CDR3 consists of 16 residues. CDR3 loop: CASSTQGQGASTEAFF. For the CDR3, the DNA is TGTGCCAGTAGTACGCAGGGACAGGGGGCTAGCACTGAAGCTTTCTTT.

The rearrangement links TRBV7-6 to TRBJ2-5; TRBD2 matches 9 bases. The CDR3 sequence is 16 residues long. Germline V gives CDR1 SGHVS, CDR2 FNYEAQ. Germline trimming cut 5 bases from V and 4 bases from J; bases unmatched to any gene: 11. CDR3 sequence: CASSTRGGGAGETQYF. CDR3 bases: TGTGCCAGCAGCACCCGTGGCGGGGGGGCAGGAGAGACCCAGTACTTC.

The table lists this clone with a few counts. The V gene is TRBV18, the J gene TRBJ1-1, with 7 bases lining up with TRBD1. The CDR3 runs to 15 residues. Germline V gives CDR1 KGHSH, CDR2 LQKENI. V lost 1 base, J lost 1 base, and 3 bases stayed unmatched. The CDR3 loop reads CASSPRQGTNTEAFF. CDR3 bases: TGTGCCAGCTCACCACGACAGGGTACGAACACTGAAGCTTTCTTT.

The CDR3 spells CASSPQGGTGTEKLFF. The CDR3 nucleotides read TGTGCCAGCAGCCCTCAAGGCGGGACAGGAACTGAAAAACTGTTTTTT. The chain has TRBV3-1 (or the pseudogene TRBV3-2) and TRBJ1-4; 8 nucleotides agree with TRBD1. CDR3 length equals 16 residues. CDR1 and CDR2 from the germline V gene are LGHDT and YNNKEL (reference sequence). The trim removed 4 bases at V and 7 bases at J, leaving 11 bases unmatched.

This clone was picked up a small number of times. The chain combines TRBV2 with TRBJ2-2, with D possibly matching TRBD1 (7 bases). Trimming removed 7 bases from V and 4 bases from J, with 16 bases in between. From germline, CDR1 is SNHLY and CDR2 FYNNEI. The CDR3 contains 15 residues. In DNA, the CDR3 is TGTGCCAGCACAAGGGGGCAGGGAGGCACCGGGGAGCTGTTTTTT. Its protein product is CASTRGQGGTGELFF.

This chain links TRBV5-6 with TRBJ1-2; no definite D call. V was clipped by 2 bases and J by 7 bases, with 6 bases between them. The CDR3 is 11 residues long. Germline CDR1 SGHDT, CDR2 YYEEEE. As DNA, the CDR3 is TGTGCCAGCAGCTTCTCCCGTGGCTACACCTTC. The encoded protein is CASSFSRGYTF.

This CDR3 is CASSLIPQANYGYTF. CDR3 nucleotides: TGTGCCAGCAGCTTAATCCCACAGGCTAACTATGGCTACACCTTC. J is TRBJ1-2 and V is TRBV7-9; D is possibly TRBD1 (5 bases). The germline V gene encodes CDR1 SEHNR and CDR2 FQNEAQ (reference sequence). V gave up 2 bases and J gave up 0 bases, with 10 bases separating them. CDR3 size: 15 residues.

This clone occurred a few times. This chain links TRBV7-2 with TRBJ2-7, with 10 bases that match TRBD2. The CDR3 totals 14 residues. Germline V gene data show CDR1 as SGHTA and CDR2 as FQGNSA. Losses at the gene ends were 4 bases for V and 2 bases for J; bases not matched to a gene: 2. The CDR3, as DNA: TGTGCCAGCAGCTCTAGCGGGGGACCCTACGAGCAGTACTTC. Its protein is CASSSSGGPYEQYF.

This clone was recorded once. The chain uses TRBV2 and TRBJ2-5, with a weak D call TRBD2 (5 bases). The CDR3 length is 12 residues. Trimming pared 7 bases from V and 3 bases from J, leaving 9 bases between. Germline V gives CDR1 SNHLY, CDR2 FYNNEI. In DNA, the CDR3 is TGTGCCAGCATGGGAGCTAAAGAGACCCAGTACTTC. Protein: CASMGAKETQYF.

The rearrangement uses TRBV19 and TRBJ2-3; 11 bases match TRBD2. The length of the CDR3 is 15 residues. The germline CDR1 and CDR2 sequences are LNHDA and SQIVND (reference sequence). With 6 bases clipped from V and 4 bases from J, the junction kept 6 bases outside the gene matches. The CDR3 loop reads CASSPGTSGADTQYF. The CDR3 region has the DNA TGTGCCAGTAGCCCCGGGACTAGCGGAGCAGATACGCAGTATTTT.

The rearrangement joins TRBV2 to TRBJ2-7; 8 bases are a match to TRBD1. Germline V gives CDR1 SNHLY, CDR2 FYNNEI. This CDR3 has 14 amino acids. V lost 6 bases to trimming and J lost 4 bases; unmatched junction nucleotides: 8. CDR3 region: CASSRGTGQYEQYF. For the CDR3, the DNA is TGTGCCAGCAGCCGAGGGACAGGACAATACGAGCAGTACTTC.

This clone was counted between two and nine times. The V call is TRBV19, the J call TRBJ1-2; 7 bases are a match to TRBD1. Germline V gene sequence: CDR1 LNHDA, CDR2 SQIVND (reference sequence). This CDR3 contains 14 residues. The junction had 8 bases not matched to a gene; V was cut back by 9 bases and J by 1 base. The CDR3 coding sequence is TGTGCCAGCGAGGGACAGCTACATAACTATGGCTACACCTTC. Amino acids: CASEGQLHNYGYTF.

The CDR3 spells CASSLTGTSTVYTQYF. DNA of the CDR3: TGTGCCAGCAGTTTAACCGGGACTAGTACCGTTTATACGCAGTATTTT. The chain combines TRBV28 with TRBJ2-3; 8 bases are a match to TRBD2. Losses at the gene ends were 2 bases for V and 7 bases for J; bases not matched to a gene: 11. This CDR3 has 16 residues. The germline V gene has CDR1 MDHEN and CDR2 SYDVKM.

The gene calls are TRBV28 and TRBJ1-5; 7 bases fit TRBD1. Germline lookup yields CDR1 MDHEN and CDR2 SYDVKM. The CDR3 spans 13 residues. J lost 5 bases, V lost 6 bases, and 4 bases had no gene match. As DNA, the CDR3 is TGTGCCAGCAGCGGACAGGAGGATCAGCCCCAGCATTTT. Translation: CASSGQEDQPQHF.

The chain is built from TRBV6-5 and TRBJ1-4, with D tentatively TRBD1 (5 bases). This CDR3 contains 15 residues. Trimming left V 3 bases short and J 8 bases short, with 16 bases between. CDR1 MNHEY and CDR2 SVGAGI come from the germline V gene. The CDR3 sequence is CASSYLWQGREKLFF. CDR3 nucleotides: TGTGCCAGCAGTTATTTGTGGCAGGGAAGGGAAAAACTGTTTTTT.

This chain joins TRBV15 and TRBJ1-4, with a tentative D call TRBD1 (6 bases). V shed 0 bases and J shed 6 bases, with 14 bases lying between them. Germline-derived CDR1 and CDR2 are LNHNV and YYDKDF (reference sequence). The CDR3 has 16 amino acids. DNA of the CDR3: TGTGCCACCAGCAGAGATCAGGGGTTGAAGGATGAAAAACTGTTTTTT. It encodes CATSRDQGLKDEKLFF.

The rearrangement joins TRBV7-3 to TRBJ1-6; possible D gene TRBD1, 6 bases. Deletions cut 2 bases from V and 7 bases from J, with 12 bases between. The CDR3 sequence is 15 residues long. Germline CDR1 is SGHTA and CDR2 is FQGTGA. The CDR3 is CASSLYRDGNSPLHF. DNA for the CDR3: TGTGCCAGCAGCTTATACAGGGATGGCAATTCACCCCTCCACTTT.

The chain couples TRBV18 to TRBJ2-2, with D possibly being TRBD1 (5 bases). The CDR3 extends over 13 amino acids. The ends were cut back, 6 bases at V and 7 bases at J, with 12 bases in the middle. CDR1 KGHSH and CDR2 LQKENI come from the germline V gene. The CDR3 here is CASSQRQGGELFF. The CDR3 nucleotides read TGTGCCAGCTCTCAGCGTCAGGGCGGGGAGCTGTTTTTT. The full variable domain, its missing parts supplied by reference TRBV18 and TRBJ2-2, is NAGVMQNPRHLVRRRGQEARLRCSPMKGHSHVYWYRQLPEEGLKFMVYLQKENIIDESGMPKERFSAEFPKEGPSILRIQQVVRGDSAAYFCASSQRQGGELFFGEGSRLTVL.

The V call is TRBV7-9, the J call TRBJ2-7, with 11 positions matching TRBD2. The V and J ends lost 0 bases and 5 bases, in that order; junction bases with no gene match: 12. This CDR3 has 18 amino acids. CDR1 is SEHNR and CDR2 is FQNEAQ in the germline V gene (reference sequence). The chain's CDR3 is CASSLAHLLAGVMDEQYF. The CDR3 nucleotides are TGTGCCAGCAGCTTAGCGCATCTACTAGCGGGGGTAATGGACGAGCAGTACTTC.

This CDR3 reads CASSPTGAGGSEQYF. The DNA of the CDR3 is TGTGCCAGCAGCCCTACCGGGGCAGGGGGGTCCGAGCAGTACTTC. The gene calls are TRBV7-9 and TRBJ2-7, with a weak D call TRBD1 (7 bases). Trimming stripped 5 bases from V and 6 bases from J, with 20 bases between. Germline CDR1 SEHNR, CDR2 FQNEAQ (reference sequence). This CDR3 comprises 15 residues.